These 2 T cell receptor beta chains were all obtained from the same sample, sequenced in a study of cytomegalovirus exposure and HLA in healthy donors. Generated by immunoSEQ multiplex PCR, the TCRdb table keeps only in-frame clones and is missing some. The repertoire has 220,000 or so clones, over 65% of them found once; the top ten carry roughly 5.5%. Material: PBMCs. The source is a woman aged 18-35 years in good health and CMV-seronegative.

CDR3 loop: CASSQEGTGRNQPQHF. CDR3 coding DNA: TGCGCCAGCAGCCAAGAAGGGACAGGACGCAATCAGCCCCAGCATTTT. The V gene is TRBV4-1, the J gene TRBJ1-5; 8 bases agree with TRBD1. Germline-derived CDR1 and CDR2 are MGHRA and YSYEKL. The CDR3 loop spans 16 amino acids. The J segment lost 2 bases and the V segment lost 0 bases, leaving 3 bases of the junction unmatched.

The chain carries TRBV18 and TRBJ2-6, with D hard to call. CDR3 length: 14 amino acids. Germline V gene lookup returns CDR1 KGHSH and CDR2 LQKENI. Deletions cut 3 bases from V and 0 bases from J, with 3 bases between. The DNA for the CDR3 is TGTGCCAGCTCACCGCCCTCTGGGGCCAACGTCCTGACTTTC. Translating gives CASSPPSGANVLTF. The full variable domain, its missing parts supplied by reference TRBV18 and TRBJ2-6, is NAGVMQNPRHLVRRRGQEARLRCSPMKGHSHVYWYRQLPEEGLKFMVYLQKENIIDESGMPKERFSAEFPKEGPSILRIQQVVRGDSAAYFCASSPPSGANVLTFGAGSRLTVL.